Each of the 2 T cell receptor beta chains below was sequenced from the same sample in a study of T cell responses to AZD1222 COVID-19 vaccine. The table came from immunoSEQ multiplex PCR; TCRdb's copy has only in-frame clones and leaves some out. Of about 160,000 clones listed, approximately 91% are singletons. The specimen was peripheral blood, collected on day 0 of AZD1222 vaccination. The receptors derive from an adult in good health.

The chain employs TRBV5-6 and TRBJ1-2; tentative D call: TRBD1 (5 bases). V was cut by 5 bases and J by 7 bases, with 12 bases left in between. Germline V lookup: CDR1 SGHDT, CDR2 YYEEEE. There are 12 residues in the CDR3. Here the CDR3 reads CASSFYQGGYTF. CDR3 bases: TGTGCCAGCAGTTTTTATCAGGGTGGCTACACCTTC. The variable domain in full, with the rest retrieved from reference TRBV5-6 and TRBJ1-2, is DAGVTQSPTHLIKTRGQQVTLRCSPKSGHDTVSWYQQALGQGPQFIFQYYEEEERQRGNFPDRFSGHQFPNYSSELNVNALLLGDSALYLCASSFYQGGYTFGSGTRLTVV.

This clone was detected a few times. The gene calls are TRBV7-8 and TRBJ1-3, with 8 bases matching TRBD1. Germline V gene data show CDR1 as SGHVS and CDR2 as FQNEAQ. Losses at the gene ends were 3 bases for V and 2 bases for J; bases not matched to a gene: 9. The CDR3 contains 17 residues. CDR3 bases: TGTGCCAGCAGCTTGGACAGGGTCAAGATTGCTGGAAACACCATATATTTT. Its protein product is CASSLDRVKIAGNTIYF.